The 18 T cell receptor beta chains given below trace back to one sample, sequenced in a study of T-cell reconstitution after alpha-beta-depleted transplantation in children. It was with unique molecular identifiers that the TCRbeta library was prepared. Each CDR3 protein gets one entry after TCRdb re-called the PCR reads with MiXCR. The sample consists of 490,000 or so distinct CDR3 sequences, over 9.5% of them appearing once. Sequencing was performed on PBMCs, taken before TCRalphabeta/CD19-depleted stem cell transplant. The receptors here all came from a child aged 2-15 years with inherited bone marrow failure, due to receive a stem cell transplant.

J is TRBJ1-4 and V is TRBV6-5, with a possible D match to TRBD1 (6 bases). The CDR3 length is 17 residues. The ends were cut back, 0 bases at V and 11 bases at J, with 22 bases in the middle. Germline CDR1 is MNHEY and CDR2 is SVGAGI. The CDR3 loop reads CASSYSGHRELFGKLFF. For the CDR3, the DNA is TGTGCCAGCAGTTACTCCGGTCACAGGGAACTTTTCGGGAAACTGTTTTTT.

The chain has TRBV15 and TRBJ1-2, with D perhaps matching TRBD1 (5 bases). The V gene lost 1 base and the J gene lost 2 bases, with 11 bases spanning the gap. This CDR3 has 15 residues. Germline V CDR1 and CDR2: LNHNV, YYDKDF (reference sequence). The DNA of the CDR3 is TGTGCCACCAGCAGAGGCACGGGGGGGAACTATGGCTACACCTTC. Amino acids: CATSRGTGGNYGYTF.

This clonotype has ten or more counts. The J gene is TRBJ2-7, the V gene TRBV28, with TRBD2 identical over 7 bases. The J segment lost 2 bases and the V segment lost 2 bases, leaving 3 bases of the junction unmatched. Germline lookup yields CDR1 MDHEN and CDR2 SYDVKM. The CDR3 sequence is 14 residues long. The CDR3 region is CASSLAGDAYEQYF. The CDR3 DNA is TGTGCCAGCAGTTTAGCGGGAGATGCCTACGAGCAGTACTTC.

This clonotype was picked up many times. The rearrangement uses TRBV5-6 and TRBJ2-2; TRBD2 agrees at 13 bases. The CDR3 runs 16 residues. Germline V gives CDR1 SGHDT, CDR2 YYEEEE. With V trimmed by 4 bases and J by 1 base, 1 base remained unmatched. In DNA form, the CDR3 reads TGTGCCAGCAGCCGACTAGCGGGAGGGAACACCGGGGAGCTGTTTTTT. Amino acids: CASSRLAGGNTGELFF.

This clonotype was recorded a few times. The V gene is TRBV3-1, the J gene TRBJ2-7; D is ambiguous. CDR1 and CDR2 (germline): LGHDT, YNNKEL (reference sequence). The CDR3 loop spans 12 amino acids. The V and J ends lost 2 bases and 3 bases respectively, with 5 bases between them. The CDR3: CASSQRSYEQYF. CDR3 sequence (DNA): TGTGCCAGCAGCCAACGAAGCTACGAGCAGTACTTC.

Many counts were recorded for this clonotype. The chain combines TRBV4-2 with TRBJ2-2; the match to TRBD2 covers 9 bases. Germline V gene data show CDR1 as LGHNA and CDR2 as YNFKEQ. The CDR3 consists of 17 residues. V dropped 0 bases and J dropped 4; count of bases not matched to a gene: 6. The CDR3 protein is CASSQDKGGRGTGELFF. The CDR3 DNA reads TGTGCCAGCAGCCAAGATAAGGGCGGGAGGGGCACCGGGGAGCTGTTTTTT.

There are many counts of this clonotype. This sequence joins TRBV5-1 and TRBJ1-3; D may be TRBD1 (5 bases). Germline lookup yields CDR1 SGHRS and CDR2 YFSETQ. The CDR3 runs to 16 residues. With 0 bases removed from V and 0 bases from J, the gap between germline ends came to 10 bases. The chain's CDR3 is CASSLGQPVSGNTIYF. The CDR3 DNA reads as TGCGCCAGCAGCTTGGGACAGCCGGTCTCTGGAAACACCATATATTTT.

This clonotype was seen repeatedly, ten times or more. The rearrangement joins TRBV29-1 to TRBJ1-2; perhaps TRBD1 as D (5 bases). The V gene's germline CDR1 is SQVTM and CDR2 ANQGSEA. Between the trimmed V and J ends, which lost 6 bases and 8 bases, there was a span of 16 bases. The CDR3 is 12 amino acids. The DNA for the CDR3 is TGCAGCGTGGGGACCCCTGGGGCCGGCTACACCTTC. It specifies CSVGTPGAGYTF.

The gene calls are TRBV6-1 and TRBJ1-1; D unresolved. V lost 0 bases, J lost 1 base, and 6 bases lay in between. There are 14 residues in the CDR3. Germline CDR1 MNHNS, CDR2 SASEGT. DNA of the CDR3: TGTGCCAGCAGTGAAGCGCATGAGAACACTGAAGCTTTCTTT. It codes for CASSEAHENTEAFF.

In the case of this clonotype: This may be a read error, as it is one base from a much larger clone. The chain combines TRBV30 with TRBJ2-5; no clear D gene. The CDR3 is 13 residues long. Deletions cut 0 bases from V and 4 bases from J, with 9 bases between. Per the germline V gene, CDR1 is GTSNPN and CDR2 is SVGIG (reference sequence). CDR3 region: CAWSVYRLETQYF. The CDR3 nucleotides are TGTGCCTGGAGTGTATATAGACTAGAGACCCAGTACTTC. Full variable domain (missing parts from reference TRBV30 and TRBJ2-5): SQTIHQWPATLVQPVGSPLSLECTVEGTSNPNLYWYRQAAGRGLQLLFYSVGIGQISSEVPQNLSASRPQDRQFILSSKKLLLSDSGFYLCAWSVYRLETQYFGPGTRLLVL.

The table lists this clonotype with many counts. V is TRBV27 and J is TRBJ2-7; TRBD2 might be the D (5 bases). The germline V gene has CDR1 MNHEY and CDR2 SMNVEV (reference sequence). This CDR3 contains 13 residues. V lost 4 bases, J lost 3 bases, and 10 bases lay in between. The CDR3 nucleotides are TGTGCCAGCAGTTCTAAGGGAGACTACGAGCAGTACTTC. Amino acid sequence: CASSSKGDYEQYF.

This clonotype was detected ten times or more. The chain combines TRBV18 with TRBJ2-7; no clear D. The V end was cut by 3 bases, the J end by 3 bases, with 9 bases between. The CDR3 covers 13 residues. Per germline, CDR1 KGHSH and CDR2 LQKENI. CDR3 amino acids: CASSPQALYEQYF. The DNA of the CDR3 is TGTGCCAGCTCACCTCAGGCGCTCTACGAGCAGTACTTC.

This clonotype was counted ten times or more. The rearrangement uses TRBV3-1 and TRBJ2-3; a weak D match, TRBD2 (5 bases). The germline V gene has CDR1 LGHDT and CDR2 YNNKEL (reference sequence). The CDR3 covers 17 residues. V was clipped by 0 bases and J by 2 bases, with 15 bases between them. The CDR3 coding sequence is TGTGCCAGCAGCCAAGATTTTTCGGCGGGCTACACAGATACGCAGTATTTT. Translation gives CASSQDFSAGYTDTQYF.

The sample holds many counts of this clonotype. This chain uses TRBV5-6 with TRBJ2-2; D is perhaps TRBD2 (6 bases). This CDR3 has 16 residues. Germline CDR1 is SGHDT and CDR2 is YYEEEE. With 0 bases removed from V and 3 bases from J, the gap between germline ends came to 12 bases. The CDR3 loop is CASSLVGREDTGELFF. DNA of the CDR3: TGTGCCAGCAGCTTGGTTGGCAGGGAGGACACCGGGGAGCTGTTTTTT.

This clonotype has a count of ten or more. The V gene is TRBV21-1, the J gene TRBJ2-7; the DNA was not compared with TRBD1, the D call given in the table. TRBV21-1 is deemed a pseudogene. The CDR3 sequence is 15 residues long. The CDR3 bases are TGTGCCAGCACCGGAACCGGGACAGGGGACTACGAGCAGTACTTC. Its translation is CASTGTGTGDYEQYF.

This clonotype has at least ten counts. The rearrangement uses TRBV20-1 and TRBJ2-7, with 10 bases fitting TRBD1. Germline CDR1 reads DFQATT; CDR2 reads SNEGSKA (reference sequence). V shed 4 bases, J shed 3 bases, and the junction held 9 bases outside the gene matches. The CDR3 has 15 amino acids. CDR3 DNA: TGCAGTGCTACCTCCCTCGGGACAGGGGTCTACGAGCAGTACTTC. Translated, it gives CSATSLGTGVYEQYF.

For the CDR3, the DNA is TGTGCCAGTAGTGACGGGTCGATGAGCTCCTACAATGAGCAGTTCTTC. It yields the protein CASSDGSMSSYNEQFF. The chain is built from TRBV19 and TRBJ2-1; D uncertain. The CDR3 contains 16 residues. CDR1 is LNHDA and CDR2 is SQIVND in the germline V gene (reference sequence). V lost 5 bases and J lost 0, with 14 bases in between. Combining the CDR3 with reference TRBV19 and TRBJ2-1 gives the whole variable domain DGGITQSPKYLFRKEGQNVTLSCEQNLNHDAMYWYRQDPGQGLRLIYYSQIVNDFQKGDIAEGYSVSREKKESFPLTVTSAQKNPTAFYLCASSDGSMSSYNEQFFGPGTRLTVL.

The chain combines TRBV7-8 with TRBJ2-6; TRBD1 matches at 9 bases. There are 19 residues in the CDR3. Per germline, CDR1 SGHVS and CDR2 FQNEAQ. Trimming cost V 2 bases and J 0 bases; bases outside gene matches: 8. As DNA, the CDR3 is TGTGCCAGCAGCTTATCAACAGGGGGCTCCTTCTCTGGGGCCAACGTCCTGACTTTC. Encoded protein: CASSLSTGGSFSGANVLTF.